This TCR beta chain was identified during a study of beta chain features in type 1 diabetes. Expressed TCRB transcripts were sequenced, since all the RNA that had been isolated was reverse transcribed. Sequenced by immunoSEQ multiplex PCR; TCRdb stores in-frame clones only, minus some. The table has about 360,000 clones, around 12% seen once. The table lists this clone with a few counts. Its antigen is still unknown. The ends were cut back, 1 base at V and 8 bases at J, with 7 bases in the middle. The CDR3 contains 11 residues. CDR1 is GTSNPN and CDR2 is SVGIG in the germline V gene (reference sequence). Averaging roughly 0.12 L, one heparinised blood draw came from each individual donor. Markers CD45RO/CCR7/CD25/CD127/CD95/CD27 served to sort CD4+ naive, central memory, regulatory and stem cell-like memory cells. Study-level points and caveats: A PCR bias possibly favoring shorter templates would apply equally to patients and controls. Moderately but significantly shorter TCRB CDR3s were found in Type 1 diabetes patients in all four CD4+ subsets.

Sequenced sample: naive CD4+ T cells from blood. The rearrangement joins TRBV30 to TRBJ2-3, with D maybe TRBD2 (6 bases). This clonotype was sampled from a woman aged 18-29 years with type 1 diabetes. Here the CDR3 reads CAWSAGVTQYF. The CDR3, as DNA: TGTGCCTGGAGTGCGGGGGTTACGCAGTATTTT.